This T cell receptor (beta chain) was sequenced during a study of T cell repertoires in cytomegalovirus infection. Study in general: Both CMV infection and a matching HLA type were indicated by public TCR beta signatures.

TCRdb analysed the reads with MiXCR anew, one entry per CDR3 protein. The sample contains 450,000 to 600,000 distinct CDR3 sequences, roughly 34% of which appear only once. Turning to this clonotype: What it recognizes is unknown.

The sequencing used cultured PBMCs, collected from culture after CMV antigen stimulation. The receptor comes from a human donor in good health (CMV status not recorded). Some clones in this sample may be carry-over from other donors' samples.

The CDR3 here is CSARIAGKETQYF. CDR3 DNA sequence: TGCAGTGCTAGGATAGCGGGAAAAGAGACCCAGTACTTC. V usage is TRBV20-1 and J usage is TRBJ2-5; 8 bases map to TRBD2. The CDR3 consists of 13 residues. The junction had 3 bases not matched to a gene; V was cut back by 3 bases and J by 3 bases. The germline V gene has CDR1 DFQATT and CDR2 SNEGSKA (reference sequence).